The 9 T cell receptor beta chains presented below share a single source sample, sequenced in a study of cytomegalovirus exposure and HLA in healthy donors. Use of 60 Vbeta and 13 Jbeta primers characterized the PCR. Clones were sequenced by immunoSEQ multiplex PCR, and TCRdb holds only the in-frame ones, with some missing. The repertoire consists of about 130,000 clones, with approximately 72% occurring once and the leading ten covering approximately 2.9%. Sample: PBMCs. Receptors originate from a human donor in good health.

This chain connects TRBV27 to TRBJ1-5; possibly TRBD1 for D (6 bases). V lost 8 bases and J 1 base, leaving 21 bases between the germline ends. CDR1 and CDR2 from the germline V gene are MNHEY and SMNVEV (reference sequence). CDR3 length: 17 amino acids. The CDR3 reads CASARIQGIMSNQPQHF. As DNA, the CDR3 is TGTGCCAGCGCCCGGATACAGGGCATAATGAGCAATCAGCCCCAGCATTTT.

This chain uses TRBV29-1 with TRBJ2-5, with TRBD1 matching over 8 bases. Germline CDR1 is SQVTM and CDR2 is ANQGSEA. V shed 6 bases and J 5 bases; nucleotides not matched to a gene: 8. The CDR3 is made up of 13 amino acids. This chain's CDR3 is CSVRTGGPETQYF. In DNA, the CDR3 is TGCAGCGTGCGAACAGGGGGACCGGAGACCCAGTACTTC.

J is TRBJ2-7 and V is TRBV11-3, with 9 bases matching TRBD1. The CDR3 contains 15 residues. Per the germline V gene, CDR1 is SGHNT and CDR2 is YENEEA. V was pared by 5 bases and J by 3 bases, with 8 bases of the junction left unmatched. The CDR3 DNA sequence: TGTGCCAGCAGCGCAGGAGGGACAGGGAACTACGAGCAGTACTTC. Translating gives CASSAGGTGNYEQYF.

The V gene is TRBV27, the J gene TRBJ1-1, with TRBD1 as a possible D gene (5 bases). V was trimmed by 8 bases and J by 4 bases, leaving 20 bases between them. The CDR3 consists of 15 residues. Germline V gives CDR1 MNHEY, CDR2 SMNVEV (reference sequence). The CDR3: CASQPRAGRGTEAFF. In DNA, the CDR3 is TGTGCCAGCCAACCTAGGGCAGGGCGGGGCACTGAAGCTTTCTTT.

The J gene is TRBJ2-7, the V gene TRBV6-1; 9 bases are shared with TRBD2. This CDR3 is built from 14 residues. V shed 6 bases and J 4 bases; nucleotides not matched to a gene: 7. Germline V gives CDR1 MNHNS, CDR2 SASEGT. The DNA for the CDR3 is TGTGCCAGCAGCAAGGGACTAGCTCTATACGAGCAGTACTTC. Translation gives CASSKGLALYEQYF.

This clone was counted between two and nine times. The chain's CDR3 is CASWLAGEYNEQFF. For the CDR3, the DNA is TGTGCCAGCTGGCTAGCGGGAGAGTACAATGAGCAGTTCTTC. The V gene is TRBV18, the J gene TRBJ2-1; 10 positions match TRBD2. CDR3 size: 14 residues. Germline V gives CDR1 KGHSH, CDR2 LQKENI. V was clipped by 7 bases and J by 4 bases; unmatched bases: 4.

The V gene is TRBV10-3, the J gene TRBJ1-6, with D possibly matching TRBD1 (5 bases). Germline loops: CDR1 ENHRY, CDR2 SYGVKD. This CDR3 contains 16 residues. The V end was cut by 3 bases, the J end by 2 bases, with 11 bases between. The chain's CDR3 is CAISDYQGTYNSPLHF. Written as DNA, the CDR3 is TGTGCCATCAGTGACTATCAGGGTACCTATAATTCACCCCTCCACTTT.

This chain links TRBV6-5 with TRBJ1-3; unclear D gene. Per germline, CDR1 MNHEY and CDR2 SVGAGI. This CDR3 comprises 14 residues. With 10 bases removed from V and 0 bases from J, the gap between germline ends came to 13 bases. The CDR3 DNA is TGTGCCACCTCGATAGGCGGCTCTGGAAACACCATATATTTT. It yields the protein CATSIGGSGNTIYF.

The chain is built from TRBV7-2 and TRBJ1-4; 12 bases agree with TRBD1. Trimming cost V 6 bases and J 7 bases; bases outside gene matches: 9. This CDR3 has 16 amino acids. The germline V gene has CDR1 SGHTA and CDR2 FQGNSA. The CDR3 DNA reads TGTGCCAGCAGGTCGGGACAGGGGGCGCCGGTTGAAAAACTGTTTTTT. Its translation: CASRSGQGAPVEKLFF.